A selection of T cell receptor beta chains follows, all from one sample in a study of T-cell memory formation after mild COVID-19. TCRdb itself ran the 5' RACE reads through MiXCR, one entry per CDR3 protein. Here the sample spans about 210,000 distinct CDR3 sequences, approximately 30% being singletons. Source material: PBMCs or a T cell subset sorted from them (not recorded which). These receptors all come from an adult woman who had mild COVID-19 (a few samples of this study predate the infection). Cell type and time point are not known. The CDR3 runs from the conserved cysteine through the conserved F or W. The order of the fields is D gene, J gene, V gene, clone size, CDR3 protein, CDR3 DNA. A D gene is named only where the DNA matches it firmly. A clone size is listed for some rows: how often the clone was seen (once, few, many), or a class if it is expanded.

>TRBD2|TRBJ2-7|TRBV27|NA
CASSWGTSGSYEQYF
TGTGCCAGCAGTTGGGGGACTAGCGGCTCCTACGAGCAGTACTTC
>TRBD1|TRBJ1-1|TRBV9|few
CASSSQQGSMNTEAFF
TGTGCCAGCAGCTCCCAACAGGGGTCGATGAACACTGAAGCTTTCTTT
>NA|TRBJ1-1|TRBV24-1|NA
CASSLGARTEAFF
TGTGCCTCCAGTTTGGGGGCGCGCACTGAAGCTTTCTTT
>NA|TRBJ1-3|TRBV24-1|few
CATSDPGQPPGNTIYF
TGTGCCACCAGTGACCCTGGGCAGCCGCCTGGAAACACCATATATTTT
>NA|TRBJ1-2|TRBV5-6|NA
CASAQNGPYGYTF
TGTGCCAGCGCCCAGAACGGTCCTTATGGCTACACCTTC
>NA|TRBJ2-1|TRBV5-3|few
CARSLKGRRDNEQFF
TGTGCCAGAAGCTTGAAGGGACGGAGGGACAATGAGCAGTTCTTC
>NA|TRBJ2-3|TRBV19|NA
CASSMDVRTTDTQYF
TGTGCCAGTAGTATGGACGTCCGTACCACAGATACGCAGTATTTT
>TRBD2|TRBJ2-7|TRBV9|NA
CASSPTGGDPYEQYF
TGTGCCAGCAGCCCTACGGGAGGGGACCCCTACGAGCAGTACTTC
>NA|TRBJ2-3|TRBV20-1|few
CSARVFGRTPTDTQYF
TGCAGTGCTAGAGTTTTTGGGCGGACGCCCACAGATACGCAGTATTTT
>TRBD2|TRBJ2-7|TRBV7-3|NA
CASSSTSQDYEQYF
TGTGCCAGCAGCTCGACTAGCCAGGACTACGAGCAGTACTTC
>NA|TRBJ2-5|TRBV12-3/TRBV12-4|NA
CASSPFGSYEGTQYF
TGTGCCAGCAGTCCCTTCGGTTCTTACGAAGGGACCCAGTACTTC
>NA|TRBJ2-1|TRBV7-2|few
CASSLVSGVYNEQFF
TGTGCCAGCAGCTTAGTGTCGGGGGTTTACAATGAGCAGTTCTTC
>NA|TRBJ2-7|TRBV2|NA
CASTERGGDHEQYF
TGTGCCAGCACCGAAAGGGGGGGAGACCACGAGCAGTACTTC
>NA|TRBJ2-7|TRBV4-3|NA
CASSQYSSVSYEQYF
TGCGCCAGCAGCCAGTACTCTAGCGTGTCCTACGAGCAGTACTTC
>TRBD2|TRBJ2-1|TRBV29-1|few
CSGQGLAGENEQFF
TGCAGCGGACAGGGACTAGCGGGGGAGAATGAGCAGTTCTTC
>TRBD2|TRBJ2-3|TRBV6-1|few
CASSKTSGRRRNDTDTQYF
TGTGCCAGCAGCAAGACTAGCGGGAGGAGGCGGAACGACACAGATACGCAGTATTTT